This T cell receptor beta chain was identified during a study of T cells after yellow fever vaccination. Notes on the study in general: The study noted that FACS-sorted repertoires could contain abundant clonotypes contaminating from the bulk population. At around 96% for CD4 and just over 85% for CD8, most primary-vaccination clones showed up again after the booster.

TCRdb redid the calling of the 5' RACE reads with MiXCR, one entry per CDR3 protein. The repertoire consists of 200,000 or so distinct CDR3 sequences, with roughly 6.8% occurring once and the leading ten covering about 0.95%. In this sample, this clonotype turned up a few times. Its target is unknown. Sequenced here: CD4+ T cells sorted from PBMCs, sampled on the day of the yellow fever booster vaccination. The sequence was collected from a man aged 25 to 40 who received the YFV17D yellow fever vaccine.

The chain's CDR3 is CASSRRQGNEQFF. The CDR3 DNA sequence: TGCGCCAGCAGCCGCAGACAGGGCAATGAGCAGTTCTTC. The chain links TRBV4-3 to TRBJ2-1; TRBD1 aligns across 7 bases. The CDR3 sequence is 13 residues long. Germline trimming cut 4 bases from V and 6 bases from J; bases unmatched to any gene: 3. In germline, CDR1 is LGHNA, CDR2 YSLEER.